The 8 T cell receptor beta chains below were found in one sample sequenced in a study of CD8 T cells in ankylosing spondylitis. TCRdb re-called the 5' RACE reads with MiXCR, one entry per CDR3 protein. The sample lists under 200,000 distinct CDR3 sequences; approximately 10% were seen once. Source material: blood, either unsorted or a sorted T cell fraction (not recorded which). These receptors were obtained from a male donor with ankylosing spondylitis or in good health (not recorded which).

This clonotype has only a few counts. This chain uses TRBV13 with TRBJ2-4; 9 bases align to TRBD2. Trimming took 0 bases from V and 8 from J; bases not matched to a gene: 8. Germline CDR1 is PRHDT and CDR2 is FYEKMQ (reference sequence). The CDR3 covers 16 residues. The CDR3 DNA reads as TGTGCCAGCAGCTTAGGGTTGGGACTAGCTGGTGACATTCAGTACTTC. Amino acid sequence: CASSLGLGLAGDIQYF.

The CDR3 is CASSRTGTGEQYF. CDR3 sequence (DNA): TGTGCCAGCAGCCGGACAGGGACCGGCGAGCAGTACTTC. The chain links TRBV11-2 to TRBJ2-7; 8 bases are shared with TRBD1. Germline values: CDR1 SGHAT, CDR2 FQNNGV. Trimming at V came to 5 bases and at J to 6 bases, leaving 6 bases not matched to a gene. The CDR3 contains 13 residues.

The genes are TRBV19 and TRBJ2-2; TRBD2 matches at 14 bases. The germline gives CDR1 LNHDA, CDR2 SQIVND (reference sequence). CDR3 length equals 17 residues. The junction had 3 bases not matched to a gene; V was cut back by 4 bases and J by 2 bases. The DNA of the CDR3 is TGTGCCAGTAGTAAGACTAGCGGGAGGGTAAACACCGGGGAGCTGTTTTTT. This gives the protein CASSKTSGRVNTGELFF.

This clonotype showed up just a few times. V gene TRBV4-3 combines with J gene TRBJ2-1, with a tentative D call TRBD1 (6 bases). The CDR3 has 15 amino acids. The V end lost 2 bases, the J end lost 5 bases, and 13 bases lay between the germline ends. Germline V gene sequence: CDR1 LGHNA, CDR2 YSLEER. CDR3 nucleotides: TGCGCCAGCAGCCAATCTAGGGCAGGGGACAATGAGCAGTTCTTC. It codes for CASSQSRAGDNEQFF.

This clonotype was observed a handful of times. V and J are TRBV14 and TRBJ2-7; D is uncertain. Germline CDR1 and CDR2: SGHDN and FVKESK. V was shortened by 1 base and J by 3 bases, with 4 bases between the two germline ends. The CDR3 consists of 12 residues. This CDR3 reads CASSQVGYEQYF. CDR3 in DNA: TGTGCCAGCAGCCAAGTCGGCTACGAGCAGTACTTC.

This clonotype was counted ten times or more. The chain uses TRBV6-5 and TRBJ1-2, with D uncertain. This CDR3 contains 13 residues. CDR1 and CDR2 (germline): MNHEY, SVGAGI. Trimming pared 5 bases from V and 4 bases from J, leaving 11 bases between. The CDR3 bases are TGTGCCAGCAGTCCTGACCCGGGCTATGGCTACACCTTC. This gives the protein CASSPDPGYGYTF.

Comment on this clonotype: A much larger clone lies one base from this, so it may be a read error. The chain employs TRBV7-9 and TRBJ2-7; D may correspond to TRBD1 or TRBD2 (5 bases each). Germline-derived CDR1 and CDR2 are SEHNR and FQNEAQ (reference sequence). The CDR3 has 16 amino acids. The V end was cut by 4 bases, the J end by 9 bases, with 25 bases between. The DNA for the CDR3 is TGTGCCAGCAGCTCCCGGCTGGGCAGGGTGGGGGATGCGCAGTACTTC. Translated, it gives CASSSRLGRVGDAQYF. Combining the CDR3 with reference TRBV7-9 and TRBJ2-7 gives the whole variable domain DTGVSQNPRHKITKRGQNVTFRCDPISEHNRLYWYRQTLGQGPEFLTYFQNEAQLEKSRLLSDRFSAERPKGSFSTLEIQRTEQGDSAMYLCASSSRLGRVGDAQYFGPGTRLTVT.

This clonotype was recorded many times. The chain has TRBV11-2 and TRBJ2-3; the D gene is possibly TRBD2 (5 bases). The germline gives CDR1 SGHAT, CDR2 FQNNGV. V lost 4 bases and J 6 bases, leaving 14 bases between the germline ends. The CDR3 contains 14 residues. The chain's CDR3 is CASSSFTWTDTQYF. The CDR3 nucleotides are TGTGCCAGCAGCTCCTTTACTTGGACTGATACGCAGTATTTT. The whole variable domain, filled in from reference TRBV11-2 and TRBJ2-3, reads EAGVAQSPRYKIIEKRQSVAFWCNPISGHATLYWYQQILGQGPKLLIQFQNNGVVDDSQLPKDRFSAERLKGVDSTLKIQPAKLEDSAVYLCASSSFTWTDTQYFGPGTRLTVL.